The T cell receptor beta chain under discussion was sequenced for a study of cytomegalovirus exposure and HLA in healthy donors. CDR1 is SGHVS and CDR2 is FQNEAQ in the germline V gene. The CDR3 runs 12 residues. Trimming pared 5 bases from V and 3 bases from J, leaving 8 bases between. General study results and limits: Productive rates of about 90% or about 30% were seen for most TCR beta V segments in an earlier analysis. For most TCR sequences rarity was the rule, although some public TCRs occurred in many donors. With later analysis, a missense DCLRE1C variant became linked to TCR beta V- and J-gene trimming.

A remark on this clone: The antigen is undetermined.

The study ran its PCR with 60 Vbeta and 13 Jbeta primers. Clones were read by immunoSEQ multiplex PCR, and TCRdb kept only the in-frame ones, dropping some. Among some 150,000 clones, 55% to 70% were seen once, and the ten largest hold 7% to 8.5%. This sequence joins TRBV7-8 and TRBJ2-7; D not certain. This sequence originates from a woman aged 55-69 years in good health and CMV-seropositive. Sequencing was carried out using PBMCs. This CDR3 reads CASSPRNYEQYF. In DNA, the CDR3 is TGTGCCAGCAGCCCGCGGAACTACGAGCAGTACTTC.